This T cell receptor (beta chain) derives from a study of response to subunit inactivated influenza vaccine. Study observations and caveats: Authors suggested each seasonal influenza vaccination recruits few new T cells.

This clonotype was counted between two and nine times. Its antigen remains unknown. TCRdb reprocessed the RT-PCR reads with MiXCR, giving one entry per CDR3 protein. The repertoire includes a few hundred thousand distinct CDR3 sequences, approximately 6.9% of them detected once, and approximately 14% sits in the top ten. V gave up 5 bases and J gave up 6 bases, with 9 bases separating them. The CDR3 runs to 12 residues. This material consisted of PBMCs from blood, taken less than 30 months after vaccination. This receptor was identified in a man between 50 and 75 years old who received an inactivated influenza vaccine. This chain joins TRBV12-3 or TRBV12-4 and TRBJ2-3; D remains unclear. CDR3 sequence: CASSINMDTQYF. Written as DNA, the CDR3 is TGTGCCAGCAGTATAAACATGGATACGCAGTATTTT.